The 28 T cell receptor beta chains listed next were all sequenced from one sample in a study of T cells in Graves' hyperthyroidism and ophthalmopathy. Using RNA transcripts as the source, TCR beta CDR3 regions were amplified. With the HTBI primer set, the TCR CDR3 went through a first round of RT-PCR. MiXCR was run by TCRdb on the multiplex PCR reads, yielding one entry per CDR3 protein. The data show 500,000 to 600,000 distinct CDR3 sequences, with around 42% seen just once and around 8% held by the top ten. The sequenced material came from peripheral blood or thyroid tissue (not recorded which). The receptors originated from a woman under 30 with Graves' hyperthyroidism.

This clonotype was observed many times. The rearrangement links TRBV2 to TRBJ1-6; a weak D match, TRBD1 (6 bases). In germline, CDR1 is SNHLY, CDR2 FYNNEI. Between the trimmed V and J ends, which lost 6 bases and 9 bases, there was a span of 18 bases. This CDR3 is built from 15 residues. The CDR3 sequence: CASSVGQFLRSPLHF. CDR3 sequence (DNA): TGTGCCAGCAGCGTTGGACAGTTCCTCCGTTCACCCCTCCACTTT.

Notes on this clonotype: It may be a read error: a sequence one base away is much more abundant. CDR3 sequence reads: CASSIPLGALYGYAF. Here the CDR3 DNA reads TGTGCCAGTAGTATACCTCTAGGGGCCTTATATGGCTACGCCTTC. This chain links TRBV19 with TRBJ1-2, with a possible D match to TRBD1 (5 bases). Germline lookup yields CDR1 LNHDA and CDR2 SQIVND (reference sequence). The CDR3 contains 15 residues.

This clonotype was recorded at least ten times. J is TRBJ1-1 and V is TRBV4-3; D possibly corresponds to TRBD1 (5 bases). This CDR3 is built from 14 residues. The V and J ends lost 5 bases and 0 bases respectively, with 10 bases between them. Germline V CDR1 and CDR2: LGHNA, YSLEER. The CDR3 nucleotides are TGCGCCAGCAGCTATAGGGGAATGAACACTGAAGCTTTCTTT. This sequence encodes CASSYRGMNTEAFF.

The chain has TRBV15 and TRBJ2-2; no clear D. Trimming took 0 bases from V and 11 from J, leaving 4 bases between them. The CDR3 is 11 residues long. Germline lookup yields CDR1 LNHNV and CDR2 YYDKDF (reference sequence). The CDR3 loop is CATSRDYELFF. CDR3 nucleotides: TGTGCCACCAGCAGAGATTACGAGCTGTTTTTT.

A few counts support this clonotype. V is TRBV24-1 and J is TRBJ1-1; TRBD1 aligns across 7 bases. The CDR3 extends over 17 amino acids. With V trimmed by 11 bases and J by 1 base, 18 bases remained unmatched. Germline V lookup: CDR1 KGHDR, CDR2 SFDVKD. The CDR3 DNA sequence: TGTGCCAGCTCTCCTTGGCCTCACGGGACAGCGAACACTGAAGCTTTCTTT. This codes for CASSPWPHGTANTEAFF.

Remarks on this clonotype: At one boundary the junction diverges from the germline segment, which might be a read error. This chain uses TRBV7-9 with TRBJ2-7; D gene unclear. In germline, CDR1 is SEHNR, CDR2 FQNEAQ (reference sequence). The CDR3 length is 13 residues. Written as DNA, the CDR3 is TGTGTCAGCAGTCCCACCGGGCCCTACGAGCAGTACTTC. Translating gives CVSSPTGPYEQYF.

The sample holds a few counts of this clonotype. The V and J genes are TRBV4-1 and TRBJ2-7, with 14 bases that match TRBD2. V shed 1 base, J shed 5 bases, and the junction held 7 bases outside the gene matches. The CDR3 consists of 17 residues. Per germline, CDR1 MGHRA and CDR2 YSYEKL. Here the CDR3 reads CASSQAPGLAGVNEQYF. The CDR3, as DNA: TGCGCCAGCAGCCAAGCCCCGGGACTAGCGGGAGTTAACGAGCAGTACTTC.

This chain connects TRBV3-1 to TRBJ2-2; 7 bases match TRBD1. Germline V gene sequence: CDR1 LGHDT, CDR2 YNNKEL (reference sequence). CDR3 size: 15 residues. The ends lost 5 bases at V and 4 bases at J; junction bases unmatched: 7. CDR3 bases: TGTGCCAGCAGCTTGACAGGGATGGGCACCGGGGAGCTGTTTTTT. It specifies CASSLTGMGTGELFF.

This clonotype appeared many times. This chain uses TRBV15 with TRBJ2-2, with no clear D. CDR3 length: 14 residues. In germline, CDR1 is LNHNV, CDR2 YYDKDF (reference sequence). V lost 3 bases to trimming and J lost 6 bases, with 11 bases between them. The chain's CDR3 is CATSSFSNSGELFF. The CDR3 nucleotides are TGTGCCACCAGCAGTTTTAGTAACTCCGGGGAGCTGTTTTTT.

This chain joins TRBV20-1 and TRBJ2-5; 9 nucleotides line up with TRBD2. CDR3 size: 15 residues. The germline V gene encodes CDR1 DFQATT and CDR2 SNEGSKA (reference sequence). After removal of 4 bases from V and 1 base from J, the junction contained 7 bases not matched to a gene. In DNA form, the CDR3 reads TGCAGTGCTACTAAGACTAGCGGTATCCAAGAGACCCAGTACTTC. This gives the protein CSATKTSGIQETQYF.

The chain recombines TRBV10-3 with TRBJ1-1; D perhaps matches TRBD1 (5 bases). The V gene's germline CDR1 is ENHRY and CDR2 SYGVKD. CDR3 length: 13 residues. The V and J ends lost 10 bases and 5 bases respectively, with 17 bases between them. The CDR3 nucleotides are TGTGCCAGCAACGAGGGGAGGGATACTGAAGCTTTCTTT. Its protein is CASNEGRDTEAFF.

The V call is TRBV7-2, the J call TRBJ1-2; tentative D call: TRBD1 (6 bases). Germline CDR1 reads SGHTA; CDR2 reads FQGNSA. The CDR3 has 12 amino acids. With 7 bases removed from V and 5 bases from J, the gap between germline ends came to 11 bases. The CDR3 bases are TGTGCCAGCAAGACAGGATGGTATGGCTACACCTTC. Its translation is CASKTGWYGYTF.

The table lists this clonotype with a few counts. The chain has TRBV27 and TRBJ2-7; either TRBD1 or TRBD2 may fit D (5 bases each). The germline gives CDR1 MNHEY, CDR2 SMNVEV (reference sequence). The V end lost 6 bases, the J end lost 3 bases, and 24 bases lay between the germline ends. The CDR3 runs to 17 residues. CDR3 sequence reads: CASRGRGGGSRLYEQYF. CDR3 bases: TGTGCCAGCAGGGGAAGGGGTGGTGGGAGTCGACTCTACGAGCAGTACTTC.

The chain recombines TRBV10-3 with TRBJ1-1, with D perhaps TRBD1 (5 bases). In germline, CDR1 is ENHRY, CDR2 SYGVKD. The CDR3 extends over 14 amino acids. Trimming cost V 4 bases and J 2 bases, with 11 bases left between them. In DNA, the CDR3 is TGTGCCATCAGTGCACAGGAGGGTAACACTGAAGCTTTCTTT. Its protein product is CAISAQEGNTEAFF.

This clonotype was counted many times. The chain couples TRBV7-2 to TRBJ2-7; TRBD1 is a possible D gene (6 bases). The CDR3 consists of 15 residues. Germline V lookup: CDR1 SGHTA, CDR2 FQGNSA. V lost 5 bases and J lost 3, with 17 bases in between. CDR3 bases: TGTGCCAGCAGCCGTCAGGTCCGGGACAACTACGAGCAGTACTTC. This sequence encodes CASSRQVRDNYEQYF.

This clonotype was detected ten times or more. This chain joins TRBV5-1 and TRBJ1-5; no firm D call. V was cut by 2 bases and J by 6 bases, with 9 bases left in between. This CDR3 is 13 amino acids long. In germline, CDR1 is SGHRS, CDR2 YFSETQ. CDR3 in DNA: TGCGCCAGCAGCTTCGAGGGCGCTCAGCCCCAGCATTTT. Translated: CASSFEGAQPQHF.

This sequence joins TRBV7-3 and TRBJ2-2; D possibly corresponds to TRBD1 (8 bases). The CDR3 sequence is 16 residues long. Germline V CDR1 and CDR2: SGHTA, FQGTGA. V lost 4 bases and J 2 bases, leaving 14 bases between the germline ends. The CDR3 region has the DNA TGTGCCAGCAGCTCAACAGGGGGGGTAAACACCGGGGAGCTGTTTTTT. Its translation is CASSSTGGVNTGELFF.

The J gene is TRBJ2-1, the V gene TRBV20-1; 11 positions match TRBD2. This CDR3 has 18 amino acids. After removal of 3 bases from V and 0 bases from J, the junction contained 10 bases not matched to a gene. Looked up from germline, CDR1 is DFQATT and CDR2 is SNEGSKA (reference sequence). CDR3 in amino acids: CSASFGTSGFSSYNEQFF. The CDR3 DNA reads TGCAGTGCTAGCTTTGGGACTAGCGGTTTCAGCTCCTACAATGAGCAGTTCTTC.

The J gene is TRBJ2-7, the V gene TRBV5-5; 8 nucleotides align to TRBD2. The DNA end is more similar to TRBJ2-1, so the J call may be wrong. Germline V lookup: CDR1 SGHKS, CDR2 YYEKEE (reference sequence). The CDR3 spans 14 residues. CDR3 sequence (DNA): TGTGCCAGCAGCCACGGGAGGGGTTACAATGAGCAGTTCTTC. As protein: CASSHGRGYNEQFF.

The chain employs TRBV7-9 and TRBJ2-5; D might be TRBD1 or TRBD2, each matching 5 bases. V gave up 6 bases and J gave up 5 bases, with 10 bases separating them. The CDR3 extends over 12 amino acids. Germline V gene data show CDR1 as SEHNR and CDR2 as FQNEAQ (reference sequence). The CDR3 sequence is CASSWGKETQYF. CDR3 bases: TGTGCCAGCAGTTGGGGGAAGGAGACCCAGTACTTC.

Turning to this clonotype: No conserved phenylalanine or tryptophan is present at the end of the CDR3, so a read error is the likely explanation. Because the CDR3's place on the DNA is in doubt, the DNA is left out and the CDR3 is given as listed by TCRdb. The J gene is TRBJ2-6, the V gene TRBV7-9. The CDR3 region is 9 residues in length, termini included. CDR1 and CDR2 (germline): SEHNR, FQNEAQ (reference sequence). Here the CDR3 reads CASSLTANT.

This clonotype has just a few counts. The chain links TRBV7-3 to TRBJ1-4; a weak D match, TRBD1 (5 bases). The CDR3 covers 15 residues. The ends were cut back, 5 bases at V and 5 bases at J, with 15 bases in the middle. Germline CDR1 reads SGHTA; CDR2 reads FQGTGA. CDR3 nucleotides: TGTGCCAGCAGCCCCACGGGGCAGCCAAATGAAAAACTGTTTTTT. This gives the protein CASSPTGQPNEKLFF.

This chain connects TRBV24-1 to TRBJ2-5; 7 nucleotides align to TRBD2. Per the germline V gene, CDR1 is KGHDR and CDR2 is SFDVKD. The CDR3 runs to 14 residues. The ends lost 4 bases at V and 2 bases at J; junction bases unmatched: 3. The CDR3 DNA sequence: TGTGCCACCAGTGACCCAGCGGGACAAGAGACCCAGTACTTC. Its protein product is CATSDPAGQETQYF.

For this clonotype: This may stem from a read error, because a much larger clone lies one nucleotide away. The rearrangement joins TRBV7-6 to TRBJ1-1, with D perhaps matching TRBD1 (6 bases). This CDR3 spans 18 amino acids. Per germline, CDR1 SGHVS and CDR2 FNYEAQ. Trimming cost V 0 bases and J 5 bases, with 22 bases left between them. CDR3 coding DNA: TGTGCCAGCAGCTTAGCGGGAGGGACGACTAAAGGGGGGACTGAAGCTTTCTTT. It yields the protein CASSLAGGTTKGGTEAFF.

This clonotype has ten or more counts. This chain links TRBV7-2 with TRBJ2-7; no definite D call. CDR3 size: 15 residues. V gave up 0 bases and J gave up 4 bases, with 13 bases separating them. CDR1 and CDR2 (germline): SGHTA, FQGNSA. CDR3 amino acids: CASSLAQVAGYEQYF. The CDR3 region has the DNA TGTGCCAGCAGCTTAGCGCAGGTAGCTGGGTACGAGCAGTACTTC.

The count of this clonotype is one. The chain couples TRBV20-1 to TRBJ1-2, with 9 bases matching TRBD1. Germline V gene sequence: CDR1 DFQATT, CDR2 SNEGSKA (reference sequence). This CDR3 has 17 amino acids. V was clipped by 5 bases and J by 8 bases; unmatched bases: 21. This CDR3 reads CSAQQFTGTGNYGGYTF. The CDR3 DNA is TGCAGTGCTCAACAATTTACCGGGACAGGGAATTACGGGGGCTACACCTTC.

The J gene is TRBJ2-7, the V gene TRBV7-8, with TRBD2 matching 11 bases. Per germline, CDR1 SGHVS and CDR2 FQNEAQ. Trimming removed 5 bases from V and 4 bases from J; junction bases left unmatched: 7. This CDR3 contains 15 residues. The CDR3, as DNA: TGTGCCAGCAGCCCACCGGGACTAGCGGAATACGAGCAGTACTTC. It yields the protein CASSPPGLAEYEQYF.

The sample holds one count of this clonotype. CDR3 sequence reads: CASSLRGQGRAEAFF. CDR3 in DNA: TGTGCCAGCAGCTTGAGGGGACAGGGGAGGGCTGAAGCTTTCTTT. The genes are TRBV5-6 and TRBJ1-1; 10 nucleotides align to TRBD1. The CDR3 sequence is 15 residues long. Trimming cost V 1 base and J 6 bases; bases outside gene matches: 6. Per the germline V gene, CDR1 is SGHDT and CDR2 is YYEEEE.